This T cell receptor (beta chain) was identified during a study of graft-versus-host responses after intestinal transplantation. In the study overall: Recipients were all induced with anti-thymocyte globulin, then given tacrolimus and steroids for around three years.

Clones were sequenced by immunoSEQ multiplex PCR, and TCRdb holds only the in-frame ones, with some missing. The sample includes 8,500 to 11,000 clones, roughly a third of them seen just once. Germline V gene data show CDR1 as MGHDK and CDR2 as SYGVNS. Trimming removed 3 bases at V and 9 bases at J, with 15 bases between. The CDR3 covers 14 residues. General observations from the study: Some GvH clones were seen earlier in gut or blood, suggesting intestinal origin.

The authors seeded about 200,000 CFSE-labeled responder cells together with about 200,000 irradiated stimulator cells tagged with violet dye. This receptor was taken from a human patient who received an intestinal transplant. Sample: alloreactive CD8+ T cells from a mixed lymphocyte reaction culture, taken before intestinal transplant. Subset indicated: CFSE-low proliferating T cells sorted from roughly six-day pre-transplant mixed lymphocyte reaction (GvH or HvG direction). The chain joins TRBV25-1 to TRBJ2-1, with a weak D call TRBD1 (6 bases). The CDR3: CASSDHPGVGEQFF. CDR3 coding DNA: TGTGCCAGCAGTGACCACCCAGGGGTGGGTGAGCAGTTCTTC.